The 19 T cell receptor beta chains listed next were all sequenced from one sample in a study of ipilimumab plus nivolumab after autologous stem cell transplantation. TCRdb's table, derived via immunoSEQ multiplex PCR, lists solely in-frame clones and lacks some. This table holds about 23,000 clones, around 74% found once. The specimen was PBMCs, collected in a trial of ipilimumab plus nivolumab as post-transplant consolidation. The receptor set was obtained from a male donor with diffuse large B-cell lymphoma.

This chain joins TRBV29-1 and TRBJ2-1, with TRBD2 matching 9 bases. The CDR3 runs to 15 residues. Germline V lookup: CDR1 SQVTM, CDR2 ANQGSEA. J gave up 2 bases and V 1 base, and 3 bases lay outside the gene matches. This chain's CDR3 is CSVEVLAGTYNEQFF. DNA for the CDR3: TGCAGCGTTGAAGTCCTAGCGGGGACCTACAATGAGCAGTTCTTC.

This clone has a handful of counts. The CDR3 reads CASSAGTGGLGEQYF. CDR3 nucleotide sequence: TGCGCCAGCAGCGCCGGGACAGGGGGGCTCGGCGAGCAGTACTTC. The chain has TRBV5-1 and TRBJ2-7; 11 bases are a match to TRBD1. Trimming took 4 bases from V and 6 from J; bases not matched to a gene: 9. The CDR3 extends over 15 amino acids. Germline V gives CDR1 SGHRS, CDR2 YFSETQ.

This chain uses TRBV19 with TRBJ2-5, with TRBD2 as a possible D gene (7 bases). Looked up from germline, CDR1 is LNHDA and CDR2 is SQIVND (reference sequence). Trimming stripped 3 bases from V and 6 bases from J, with 14 bases between. There are 14 residues in the CDR3. CDR3 nucleotides: TGTGCCAGTAGTATCAGCGGGACAAAGAAGACCCAGTACTTC. Translating it yields CASSISGTKKTQYF.

This chain uses TRBV7-8 with TRBJ2-5; D not certain. The CDR3 contains 12 residues. The V gene's germline CDR1 is SGHVS and CDR2 FQNEAQ. V lost 6 bases, J lost 4 bases, and 9 bases lay in between. The CDR3 is CASSFIAETQYF. DNA of the CDR3: TGTGCCAGCAGTTTTATCGCAGAGACCCAGTACTTC.

This chain links TRBV19 with TRBJ2-5, with D possibly matching TRBD1 (6 bases). The J call may be faulty, since TRBJ2-7 better matches the DNA end. This CDR3 has 15 amino acids. CDR1 and CDR2 from the germline V gene are LNHDA and SQIVND (reference sequence). CDR3 nucleotides: TGTGCCAGTAGTATGCTGGGACACCTCTTCTACGAGCAGTACTTC. Its translation is CASSMLGHLFYEQYF.

This chain uses TRBV7-9 with TRBJ1-1; D is possibly TRBD1 (6 bases). Trimming shortened V by 3 bases and J by 0 bases, and 8 bases separated the two germline ends. The V gene's germline CDR1 is SEHNR and CDR2 FQNEAQ (reference sequence). The CDR3 sequence is 14 residues long. CDR3 amino acids: CASSLDRMNTEAFF. The DNA of the CDR3 is TGTGCCAGCAGCTTGGACAGAATGAACACTGAAGCTTTCTTT.

V gene TRBV5-1 combines with J gene TRBJ2-1, with 7 nucleotides matching TRBD2. The V and J ends lost 0 bases and 3 bases, in that order; junction bases with no gene match: 3. The CDR3 consists of 15 residues. In germline, CDR1 is SGHRS, CDR2 YFSETQ. Here the CDR3 reads CASSLETSRYNEQFF. CDR3 DNA: TGCGCCAGCAGCTTGGAGACTAGCCGCTACAATGAGCAGTTCTTC. Together with reference TRBV5-1 and TRBJ2-1, the CDR3 gives the full variable domain: KAGVTQTPRYLIKTRGQQVTLSCSPISGHRSVSWYQQTPGQGLQFLFEYFSETQRNKGNFPGRFSGRQFSNSRSEMNVSTLELGDSALYLCASSLETSRYNEQFFGPGTRLTVL.

The V and J genes are TRBV2 and TRBJ2-3, with 16 positions matching TRBD2. This CDR3 spans 17 amino acids. Looked up from germline, CDR1 is SNHLY and CDR2 is FYNNEI. J was trimmed by 5 bases and V by 3 bases; bases with no gene match: 5. The CDR3 DNA reads as TGTGCCAGCAGTGAGGGGACTAGCGGGGGGGTAGGAGATACGCAGTATTTT. Its protein product is CASSEGTSGGVGDTQYF.

This clone has only a few counts. V gene TRBV4-1 combines with J gene TRBJ1-4, with D possibly matching TRBD1 (6 bases). CDR3 size: 18 residues. The germline CDR1 and CDR2 sequences are MGHRA and YSYEKL. V shed 1 base and J shed 5 bases, with 20 bases lying between them. The CDR3 DNA reads TGCGCCAGCAGCCAAGCTAGCTTGGGCGGGACAATGAATGAAAAACTGTTTTTT. It codes for CASSQASLGGTMNEKLFF.

The chain links TRBV11-2 to TRBJ2-7; 13 bases agree with TRBD2. CDR1 and CDR2 (germline): SGHAT, FQNNGV. V shed 0 bases and J 3 bases; nucleotides not matched to a gene: 5. The CDR3 spans 17 residues. In DNA, the CDR3 is TGTGCCAGCAGCTTAGAATACGGGACTAGCGGGGACTACGAGCAGTACTTC. Amino acid sequence: CASSLEYGTSGDYEQYF.

The V gene is TRBV6-5, the J gene TRBJ2-5, with 7 positions matching TRBD1. The ends lost 0 bases at V and 4 bases at J; junction bases unmatched: 5. This CDR3 is built from 15 residues. From germline, CDR1 is MNHEY and CDR2 SVGAGI. The CDR3 reads CASSYSRQGLETQYF. DNA of the CDR3: TGTGCCAGCAGTTACTCCAGACAGGGCTTAGAGACCCAGTACTTC.

The chain couples TRBV5-8 to TRBJ2-1; weak D call: TRBD1 (6 bases). The CDR3 has 15 residues. In germline, CDR1 is SGHTS, CDR2 YDEGEE. With 4 bases removed from V and 2 bases from J, the gap between germline ends came to 13 bases. The CDR3 loop is CASSRGHQTYNEQFF. The CDR3, as DNA: TGTGCCAGCAGCCGGGGACATCAAACCTACAATGAGCAGTTCTTC.

The chain combines TRBV6-6 with TRBJ2-1; 7 bases fit TRBD1. Losses at the gene ends were 8 bases for V and 7 bases for J; bases not matched to a gene: 8. CDR3 length: 13 residues. Germline CDR1 MNHNY, CDR2 SVGAGI (reference sequence). DNA for the CDR3: TGTGCCAGCCACGCCCGGACAGGAAATGAGCAGTTCTTC. Translated: CASHARTGNEQFF.

The chain links TRBV29-1 to TRBJ1-1; 11 bases are shared with TRBD1. CDR3 length: 12 residues. Germline trimming cut 7 bases from V and 7 bases from J; bases unmatched to any gene: 5. Looked up from germline, CDR1 is SQVTM and CDR2 is ANQGSEA. In DNA, the CDR3 is TGCAGCGCGGGACAGGGGGGAGGTGAAGCTTTCTTT. Its protein is CSAGQGGGEAFF.

The chain links TRBV5-1 to TRBJ2-2, with 9 bases that match TRBD2. The J segment lost 0 bases and the V segment lost 5 bases, leaving 5 bases of the junction unmatched. CDR3 length: 16 amino acids. Germline CDR1 is SGHRS and CDR2 is YFSETQ. The CDR3 sequence is CASSPTSGTNTGELFF. Here the CDR3 DNA reads TGCGCCAGCAGTCCGACTAGCGGAACGAACACCGGGGAGCTGTTTTTT.

The V and J genes are TRBV6-1 and TRBJ1-2; maybe TRBD1 (5 bases). Germline V gene data show CDR1 as MNHNS and CDR2 as SASEGT. V dropped 8 bases and J dropped 6 bases, with 16 bases sitting between them. The CDR3 sequence is 13 residues long. The CDR3 is CASELQDNHGYTF. In nucleotides, the CDR3 is TGTGCCAGCGAATTACAGGATAATCATGGCTACACCTTC.

V gene TRBV12-5 combines with J gene TRBJ2-3; TRBD2 might be the D (5 bases). Germline assignment: CDR1 LGHNT and CDR2 FRNRAP. The CDR3 length is 14 residues. Trimming removed 2 bases from V and 3 bases from J, with 9 bases in between. This chain's CDR3 is CASGLPGETDTQYF. In DNA form, the CDR3 reads TGTGCTAGTGGTTTGCCCGGGGAAACAGATACGCAGTATTTT. The full variable domain, completed using reference TRBV12-5 and TRBJ2-3, is DARVTQTPRHKVTEMGQEVTMRCQPILGHNTVFWYRQTMMQGLELLAYFRNRAPLDDSGMPKDRFSAEMPDATLATLKIQPSEPRDSAVYFCASGLPGETDTQYFGPGTRLTVL.

The chain recombines TRBV11-2 with TRBJ1-1; 7 bases fit TRBD1. The CDR3 has 14 residues. The germline V gene has CDR1 SGHAT and CDR2 FQNNGV. The trim removed 6 bases at V and 2 bases at J, leaving 6 bases unmatched. CDR3 in amino acids: CASSRDSTNTEAFF. CDR3 in DNA: TGTGCCAGCAGTCGGGACAGCACCAACACTGAAGCTTTCTTT.

The chain combines TRBV5-1 with TRBJ2-1; tentative D call: TRBD2 (6 bases). V was trimmed by 4 bases and J by 6 bases, leaving 17 bases between them. The CDR3 is 15 residues long. Germline CDR1 is SGHRS and CDR2 is YFSETQ. CDR3 DNA sequence: TGCGCCAGCAGCCCCGGGGACGTGGGGGGCAATGAGCAGTTCTTC. It is translated as CASSPGDVGGNEQFF.